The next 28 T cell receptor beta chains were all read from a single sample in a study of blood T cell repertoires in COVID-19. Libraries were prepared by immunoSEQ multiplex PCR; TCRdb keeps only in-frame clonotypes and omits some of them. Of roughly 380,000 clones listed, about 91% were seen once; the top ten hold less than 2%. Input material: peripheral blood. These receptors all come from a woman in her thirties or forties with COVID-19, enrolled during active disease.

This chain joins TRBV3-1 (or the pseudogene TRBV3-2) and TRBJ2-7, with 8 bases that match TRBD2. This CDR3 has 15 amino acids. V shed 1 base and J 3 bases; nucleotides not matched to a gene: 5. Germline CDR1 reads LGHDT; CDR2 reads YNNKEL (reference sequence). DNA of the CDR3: TGTGCCAGCAGCCAAGGCCCTAGCGGGCTCTACGAGCAGTACTTC. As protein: CASSQGPSGLYEQYF.

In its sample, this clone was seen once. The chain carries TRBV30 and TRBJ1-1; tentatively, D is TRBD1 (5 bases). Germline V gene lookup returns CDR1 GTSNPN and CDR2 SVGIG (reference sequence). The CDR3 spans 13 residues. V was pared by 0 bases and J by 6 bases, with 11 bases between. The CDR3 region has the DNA TGTGCCTGGAGTGTAAGACAGAGCGCTGAAGCTTTCTTT. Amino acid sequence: CAWSVRQSAEAFF.

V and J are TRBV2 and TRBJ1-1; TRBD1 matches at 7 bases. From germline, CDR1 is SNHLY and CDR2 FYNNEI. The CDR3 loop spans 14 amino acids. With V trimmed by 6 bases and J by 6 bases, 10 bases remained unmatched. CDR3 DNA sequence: TGTGCCAGCAGACGCGACAGGGCTGGAGCTGAAGCTTTCTTT. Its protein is CASRRDRAGAEAFF.

The CDR3 loop is CASSQETLAGSGNTIYF. The CDR3 region has the DNA TGCGCCAGCAGCCAAGAAACCCTCGCAGGTAGTGGAAACACCATATATTTT. The genes are TRBV4-3 and TRBJ1-3; D is uncertain. The CDR3 loop spans 17 amino acids. Germline assignment: CDR1 LGHNA and CDR2 YSLEER. The germline V and J ends were trimmed by 0 bases and 3 bases, with 15 bases remaining between them.

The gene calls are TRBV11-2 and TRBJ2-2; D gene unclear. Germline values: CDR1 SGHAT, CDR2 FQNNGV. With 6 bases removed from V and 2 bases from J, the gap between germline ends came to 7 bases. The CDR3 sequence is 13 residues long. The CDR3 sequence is CASRIRNTGELFF. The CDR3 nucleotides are TGTGCCAGCAGGATCAGAAACACCGGGGAGCTGTTTTTT. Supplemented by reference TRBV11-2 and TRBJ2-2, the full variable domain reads EAGVAQSPRYKIIEKRQSVAFWCNPISGHATLYWYQQILGQGPKLLIQFQNNGVVDDSQLPKDRFSAERLKGVDSTLKIQPAKLEDSAVYLCASRIRNTGELFFGEGSRLTVL.

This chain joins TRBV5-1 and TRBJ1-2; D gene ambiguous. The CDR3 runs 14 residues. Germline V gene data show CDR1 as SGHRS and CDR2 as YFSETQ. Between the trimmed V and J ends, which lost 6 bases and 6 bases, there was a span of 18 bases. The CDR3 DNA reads TGCGCCAGCACCATTGGCGGGTTTACCGATGGCTACACCTTC. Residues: CASTIGGFTDGYTF.

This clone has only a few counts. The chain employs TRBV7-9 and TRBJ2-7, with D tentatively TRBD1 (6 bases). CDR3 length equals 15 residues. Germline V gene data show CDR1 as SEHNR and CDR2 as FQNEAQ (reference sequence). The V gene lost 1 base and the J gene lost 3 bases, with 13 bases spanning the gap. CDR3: CASSLVVGQSYEQYF. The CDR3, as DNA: TGTGCCAGCAGCTTAGTCGTAGGACAGAGCTACGAGCAGTACTTC.

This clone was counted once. The CDR3 here is CASSEQGFEAFF. CDR3 bases: TGTGCCAGCAGTGAACAGGGCTTTGAAGCTTTCTTT. This chain joins TRBV2 and TRBJ1-1; a weak D match, TRBD1 (5 bases). The CDR3 is 12 amino acids. The germline V gene has CDR1 SNHLY and CDR2 FYNNEI. With 2 bases removed from V and 7 bases from J, the gap between germline ends came to 8 bases.

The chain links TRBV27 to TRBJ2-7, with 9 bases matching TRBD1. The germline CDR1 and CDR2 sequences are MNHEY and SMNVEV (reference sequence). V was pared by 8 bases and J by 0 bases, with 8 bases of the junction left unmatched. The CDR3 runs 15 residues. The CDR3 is CASGRGTGSSYEQYF. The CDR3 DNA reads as TGTGCCAGCGGGAGGGGGACAGGGTCCTCCTACGAGCAGTACTTC.

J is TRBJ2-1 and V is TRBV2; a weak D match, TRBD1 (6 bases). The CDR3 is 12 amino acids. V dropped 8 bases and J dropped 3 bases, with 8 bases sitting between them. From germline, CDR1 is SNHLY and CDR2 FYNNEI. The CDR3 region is CASGQSYNEQFF. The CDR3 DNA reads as TGTGCCAGCGGACAGAGCTACAATGAGCAGTTCTTC.

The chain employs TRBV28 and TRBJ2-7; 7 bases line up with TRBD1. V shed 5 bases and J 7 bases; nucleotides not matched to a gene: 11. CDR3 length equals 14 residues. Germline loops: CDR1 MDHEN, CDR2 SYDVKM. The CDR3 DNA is TGTGCCAGCAGTGAACCCGGGACAGTTAAAGAGCAGTACTTC. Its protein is CASSEPGTVKEQYF. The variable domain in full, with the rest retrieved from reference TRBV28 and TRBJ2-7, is DVKVTQSSRYLVKRTGEKVFLECVQDMDHENMFWYRQDPGLGLRLIYFSYDVKMKEKGDIPEGYSVSREKKERFSLILESASTNQTSMYLCASSEPGTVKEQYFGPGTRLTVT.

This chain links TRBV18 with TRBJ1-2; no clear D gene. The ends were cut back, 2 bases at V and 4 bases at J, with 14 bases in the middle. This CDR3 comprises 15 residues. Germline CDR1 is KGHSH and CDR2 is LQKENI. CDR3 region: CASSPAGSGTYGYTF. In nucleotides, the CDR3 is TGTGCCAGCTCACCAGCGGGGTCCGGTACCTATGGCTACACCTTC.

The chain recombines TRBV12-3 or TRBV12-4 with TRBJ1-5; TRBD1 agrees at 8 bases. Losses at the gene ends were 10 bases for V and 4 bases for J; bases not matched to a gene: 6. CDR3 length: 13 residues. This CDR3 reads CATGQGANQPQHF. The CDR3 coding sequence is TGTGCCACCGGGCAGGGGGCGAATCAGCCCCAGCATTTT.

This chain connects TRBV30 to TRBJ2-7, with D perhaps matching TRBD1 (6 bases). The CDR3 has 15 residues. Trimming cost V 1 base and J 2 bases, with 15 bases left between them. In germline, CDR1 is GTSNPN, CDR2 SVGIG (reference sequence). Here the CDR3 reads CAWSGTGIKAYEQYF. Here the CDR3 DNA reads TGTGCCTGGAGTGGTACAGGGATCAAAGCCTACGAGCAGTACTTC. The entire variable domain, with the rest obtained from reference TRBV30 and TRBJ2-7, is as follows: SQTIHQWPATLVQPVGSPLSLECTVEGTSNPNLYWYRQAAGRGLQLLFYSVGIGQISSEVPQNLSASRPQDRQFILSSKKLLLSDSGFYLCAWSGTGIKAYEQYFGPGTRLTVT.

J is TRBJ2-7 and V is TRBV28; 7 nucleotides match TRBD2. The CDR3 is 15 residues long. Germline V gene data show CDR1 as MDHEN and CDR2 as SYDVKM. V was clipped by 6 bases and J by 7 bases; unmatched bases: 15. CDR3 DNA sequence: TGTGCCAGCAGAGCACCTTCTTTGCGGGAGCCTGAGCAGTACTTC. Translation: CASRAPSLREPEQYF.

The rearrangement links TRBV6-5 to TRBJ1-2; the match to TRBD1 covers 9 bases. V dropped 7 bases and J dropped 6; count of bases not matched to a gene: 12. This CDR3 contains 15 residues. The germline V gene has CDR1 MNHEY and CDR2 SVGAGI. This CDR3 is CASIPDRGSFDGYTF. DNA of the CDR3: TGTGCCAGCATTCCGGACAGGGGAAGTTTTGATGGCTACACCTTC.

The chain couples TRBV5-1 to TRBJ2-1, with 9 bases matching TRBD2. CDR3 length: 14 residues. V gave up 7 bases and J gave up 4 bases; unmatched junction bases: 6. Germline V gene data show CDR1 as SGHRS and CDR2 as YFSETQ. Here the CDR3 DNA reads TGCGCCAGCGGGCCGGGACTAGCATACAATGAGCAGTTCTTC. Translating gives CASGPGLAYNEQFF.

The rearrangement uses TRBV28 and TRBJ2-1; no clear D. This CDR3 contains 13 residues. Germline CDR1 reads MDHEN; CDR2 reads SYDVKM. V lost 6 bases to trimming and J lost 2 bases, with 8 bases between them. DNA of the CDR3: TGTGCCAGCAGCCCCCAAACCTACAATGAGCAGTTCTTC. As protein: CASSPQTYNEQFF. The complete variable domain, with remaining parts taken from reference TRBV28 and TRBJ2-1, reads DVKVTQSSRYLVKRTGEKVFLECVQDMDHENMFWYRQDPGLGLRLIYFSYDVKMKEKGDIPEGYSVSREKKERFSLILESASTNQTSMYLCASSPQTYNEQFFGPGTRLTVL.

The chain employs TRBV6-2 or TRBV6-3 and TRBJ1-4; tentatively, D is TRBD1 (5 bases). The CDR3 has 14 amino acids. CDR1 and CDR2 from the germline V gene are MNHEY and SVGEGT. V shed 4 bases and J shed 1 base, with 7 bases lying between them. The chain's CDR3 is CASSSTVTNEKLFF. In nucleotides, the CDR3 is TGTGCCAGCAGTTCGACAGTAACTAATGAAAAACTGTTTTTT.

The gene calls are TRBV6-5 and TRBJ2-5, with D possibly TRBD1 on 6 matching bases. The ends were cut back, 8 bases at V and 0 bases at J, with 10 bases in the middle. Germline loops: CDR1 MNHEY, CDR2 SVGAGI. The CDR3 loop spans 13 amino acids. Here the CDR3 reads CASRRTDQETQYF. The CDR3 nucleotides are TGTGCCAGCCGGAGGACAGACCAAGAGACCCAGTACTTC.

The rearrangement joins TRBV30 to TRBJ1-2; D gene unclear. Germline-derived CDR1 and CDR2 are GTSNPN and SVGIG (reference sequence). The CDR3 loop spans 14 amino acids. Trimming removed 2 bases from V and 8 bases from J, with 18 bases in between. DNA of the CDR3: TGTGCCTGGAGTCCTTCGAGATTTATAAAGGGCTACACCTTC. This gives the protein CAWSPSRFIKGYTF.

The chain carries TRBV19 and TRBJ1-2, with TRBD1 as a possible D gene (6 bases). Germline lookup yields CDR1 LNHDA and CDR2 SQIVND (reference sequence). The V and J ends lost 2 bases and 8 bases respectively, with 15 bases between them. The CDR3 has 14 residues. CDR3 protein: CASSITQGPGGYTF. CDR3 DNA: TGTGCCAGTAGTATAACCCAGGGGCCTGGGGGCTACACCTTC.

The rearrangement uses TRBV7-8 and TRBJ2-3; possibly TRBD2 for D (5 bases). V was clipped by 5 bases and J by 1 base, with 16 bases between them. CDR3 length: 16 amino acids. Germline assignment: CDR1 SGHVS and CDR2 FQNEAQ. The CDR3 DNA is TGTGCCAGCAGCGAAACTAGGTCGCCCGGCACAGATACGCAGTATTTT. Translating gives CASSETRSPGTDTQYF.

The CDR3 region has the DNA TGTGCCAGCAGCCTTACAGGGGGCATAACTGAAGCTTTCTTT. This encodes CASSLTGGITEAFF. This chain connects TRBV7-9 to TRBJ1-1, with 9 positions matching TRBD1. The length of the CDR3 is 14 residues. Losses at the gene ends were 5 bases for V and 5 bases for J; bases not matched to a gene: 6. Germline V gene sequence: CDR1 SEHNR, CDR2 FQNEAQ (reference sequence).

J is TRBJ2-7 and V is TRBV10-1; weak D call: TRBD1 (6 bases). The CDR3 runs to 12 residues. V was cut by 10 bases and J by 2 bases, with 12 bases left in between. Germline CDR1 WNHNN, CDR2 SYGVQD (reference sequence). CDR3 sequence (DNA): TGCGCCATATACAGGGTAACCTACGAGCAGTACTTC. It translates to CAIYRVTYEQYF.

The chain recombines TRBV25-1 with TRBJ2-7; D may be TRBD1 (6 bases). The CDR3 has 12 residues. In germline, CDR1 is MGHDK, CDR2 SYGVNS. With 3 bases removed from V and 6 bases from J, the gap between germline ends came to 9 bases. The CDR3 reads CASSDGGSEQYF. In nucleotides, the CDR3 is TGTGCCAGCAGTGATGGGGGCAGCGAGCAGTACTTC.

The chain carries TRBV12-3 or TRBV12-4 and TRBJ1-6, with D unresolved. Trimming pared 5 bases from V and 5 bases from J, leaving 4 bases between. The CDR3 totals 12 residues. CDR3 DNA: TGTGCCAGCAGTCGGGATAATTCACCCCTCCACTTT. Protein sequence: CASSRDNSPLHF.

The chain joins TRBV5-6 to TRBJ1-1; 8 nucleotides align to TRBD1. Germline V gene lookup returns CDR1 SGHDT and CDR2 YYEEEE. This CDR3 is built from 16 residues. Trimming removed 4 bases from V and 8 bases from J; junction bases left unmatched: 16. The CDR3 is CASSRKLTGGFGEAFF. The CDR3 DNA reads TGTGCCAGCAGCAGGAAGTTAACAGGGGGGTTCGGCGAAGCTTTCTTT. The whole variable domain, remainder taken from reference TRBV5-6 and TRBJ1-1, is DAGVTQSPTHLIKTRGQQVTLRCSPKSGHDTVSWYQQALGQGPQFIFQYYEEEERQRGNFPDRFSGHQFPNYSSELNVNALLLGDSALYLCASSRKLTGGFGEAFFGQGTRLTVV.